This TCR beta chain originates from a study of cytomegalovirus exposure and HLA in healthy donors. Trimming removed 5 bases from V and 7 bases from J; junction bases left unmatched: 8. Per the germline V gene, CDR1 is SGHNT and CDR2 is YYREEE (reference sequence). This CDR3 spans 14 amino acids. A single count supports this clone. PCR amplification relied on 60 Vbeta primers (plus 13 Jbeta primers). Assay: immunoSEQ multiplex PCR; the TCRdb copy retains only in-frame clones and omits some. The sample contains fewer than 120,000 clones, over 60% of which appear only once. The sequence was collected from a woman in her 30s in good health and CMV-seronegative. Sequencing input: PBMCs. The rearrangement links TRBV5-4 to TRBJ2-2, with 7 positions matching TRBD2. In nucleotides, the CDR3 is TGTGCCAGCAGGCCTGGGGCGGGAGACGGGGAGCTGTTTTTT. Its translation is CASRPGAGDGELFF.